These 2 T cell receptor beta chains originate from one sample sequenced in a study of human T cells and chemical hapten exposure. Stated time point: pre-sensitization, week 0. The treatment denotes: therapeutic diphenylcyclopropenone sensitization with weekly scalp DPC. TCRdb reanalysed the RACE reads using MiXCR and keeps one entry per CDR3 protein. The sample lists about 180,000 distinct CDR3 sequences, just under 30% occurring once. The sequencing used whole blood, collected in connection with sensitization to the hapten diphenylcyclopropenone (DPC). These receptors all come from a woman in her thirties with alopecia areata. Some clones in this sample may be carry-over from other donors' samples.

This chain joins TRBV20-1 and TRBJ2-2, with TRBD2 matching 12 bases. V shed 3 bases and J 4 bases; nucleotides not matched to a gene: 6. Germline V gives CDR1 DFQATT, CDR2 SNEGSKA (reference sequence). The length of the CDR3 is 16 residues. CDR3 loop: CSARMLAGGITGELFF. For the CDR3, the DNA is TGCAGTGCTAGGATGCTAGCGGGAGGGATCACCGGGGAGCTGTTTTTT.

J is TRBJ2-1 and V is TRBV12-3 or TRBV12-4; 7 bases align to TRBD2. The CDR3 consists of 14 residues. V shed 8 bases, J shed 3 bases, and the junction held 7 bases outside the gene matches. The CDR3 DNA is TGTGCCAGCGGCGAGCTAGCGGTCTACAATGAGCAGTTCTTC. Its protein product is CASGELAVYNEQFF.